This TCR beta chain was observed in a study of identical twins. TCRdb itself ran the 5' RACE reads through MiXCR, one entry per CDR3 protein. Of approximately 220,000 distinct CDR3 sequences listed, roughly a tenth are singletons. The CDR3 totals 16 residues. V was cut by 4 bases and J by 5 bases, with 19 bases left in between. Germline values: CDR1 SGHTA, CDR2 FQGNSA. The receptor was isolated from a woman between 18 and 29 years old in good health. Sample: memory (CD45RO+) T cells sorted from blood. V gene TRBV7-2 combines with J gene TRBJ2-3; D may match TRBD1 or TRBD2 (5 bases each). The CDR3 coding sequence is TGTGCCAGCAGCTCGATGGGTCAAGGGACGGGAGATACGCAGTATTTT. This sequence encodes CASSSMGQGTGDTQYF. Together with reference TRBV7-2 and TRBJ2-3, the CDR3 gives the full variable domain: GAGVSQSPSNKVTEKGKDVELRCDPISGHTALYWYRQSLGQGLEFLIYFQGNSAPDKSGLPSDRFSAERTGGSVSTLTIQRTQQEDSAVYLCASSSMGQGTGDTQYFGPGTRLTVL.